The clone carrying this TCR beta chain was found once. The source of the sample is a study of blood T cell repertoires in COVID-19. CDR1 is SGDLS, CDR2 YYNGEE, per germline. This CDR3 has 14 amino acids. J gave up 9 bases and V 0 bases, and 3 bases lay outside the gene matches. TCRdb's table, derived via immunoSEQ multiplex PCR, lists solely in-frame clones and lacks some. The sample contains about 76,000 clones, approximately 86% of which appear only once. The sample taken for sequencing was peripheral blood. This receptor was taken from a human donor in a cohort sampled during active COVID-19. This chain connects TRBV9 to TRBJ1-6, with 7 positions matching TRBD1. The CDR3 DNA follows: TGTGCCAGCAGCGTAGAGGGGGCACCTTCACCCCTCCACTTT. It encodes CASSVEGAPSPLHF. Combining the CDR3 with reference TRBV9 and TRBJ1-6 gives the whole variable domain DSGVTQTPKHLITATGQRVTLRCSPRSGDLSVYWYQQSLDQGLQFLIQYYNGEERAKGNILERFSAQQFPDLHSELNLSSLELGDSALYFCASSVEGAPSPLHFGNGTRLTVT.